This T cell receptor beta chain is drawn from a study of OX40 agonist ivuxolimab in advanced cancers. Study overall: Ivuxolimab, which is an agonistic anti-OX40 (CD134) antibody, was administered to the patients. Participants could have had prior anti-PD-1, anti-PD-L1 or anti-CTLA-4 therapy, and around 40% had some. Notes on the study in general: Expanded peripheral T cells had an undetermined antigen specificity.

A remark on this clone: The antigen is unknown.

Sequencing was performed with immunoSEQ multiplex PCR; in TCRdb, only in-frame clones are kept and a portion is missing. The sample records 78,000 or so clones, 70% to 90% being singletons. The length of the CDR3 is 16 residues. The V gene lost 4 bases and the J gene lost 0 bases, with 15 bases spanning the gap. Germline V gene data show CDR1 as MDHEN and CDR2 as SYDVKM. Material: CD4+ or CD8+ T cells sorted from blood, obtained in a trial of the OX40 agonist ivuxolimab. This receptor was obtained from an adult with an advanced solid tumor such as melanoma, head and neck, liver or kidney cancer. The chain joins TRBV28 to TRBJ1-2, with a possible D match to TRBD1 (5 bases). The CDR3 region is CASSWNRGTTNYGYTF. The CDR3 nucleotides are TGTGCCAGCAGTTGGAACCGGGGGACGACTAACTATGGCTACACCTTC.